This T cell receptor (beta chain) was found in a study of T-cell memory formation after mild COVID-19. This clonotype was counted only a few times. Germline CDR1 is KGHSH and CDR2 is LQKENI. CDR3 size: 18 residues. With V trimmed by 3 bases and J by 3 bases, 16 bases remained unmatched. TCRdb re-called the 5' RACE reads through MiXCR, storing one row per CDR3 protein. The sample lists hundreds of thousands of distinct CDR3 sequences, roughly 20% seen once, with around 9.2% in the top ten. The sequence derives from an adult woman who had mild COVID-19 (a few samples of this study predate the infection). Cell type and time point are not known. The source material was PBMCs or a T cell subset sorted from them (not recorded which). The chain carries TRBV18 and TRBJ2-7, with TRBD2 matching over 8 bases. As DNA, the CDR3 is TGTGCCAGCTCACCGTTTGTATCCAGCGGGGGCCATCTCTACGAGCAGTACTTC. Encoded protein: CASSPFVSSGGHLYEQYF.